This TCR beta chain was obtained from a study of T-cell memory formation after mild COVID-19 (dated by TCRdb to about 2021). Concerning the study at large: TCR sequence clusters from the two donors were found to be largely donor specific. In a couple of donors, T-cell clones that expanded and contracted after mild COVID-19 were followed by sequencing TCRalpha and TCRbeta repertoires longitudinally. Two young, previously healthy adult volunteers, one female and one male, were included in the cohort. On the study overall, not on this receptor specifically: The detection of some responding clones in pre-infection memory suggests that pre-existing cross-reactive memory T cells joined the SARS-CoV-2 response. Contracting CD4+ clones were found mainly in CM and EM memory subsets, while CD8+ clones were enriched in EMRA. Clones contracting from day 15 to 85 had balanced CD4/CD8 phenotypes, while a second wave expanding from day 15 to 37 was biased towards CD4+. Whether the second-wave clones peaking on day 37 were SARS-CoV-2 specific was not confirmed. Only two mild cases were covered in the study, and larger cohorts including severe cases with pre-infection samples were considered necessary.

Worth noting for this clonotype: What this receptor recognizes is not known. No much larger clonotype is one base removed from it; base qualities were not supplied.

PBMCs were isolated by Ficoll-Paque density gradient centrifugation. TCRdb names Illumina NovaSeq 6000 as the instrument used. TCRalpha and TCRbeta cDNA libraries were built by 5'RACE with constant-segment primers, adding sample barcodes and unique molecular identifiers. RNA was extracted from every sample with Trizol reagent. Amplification of the libraries took two PCR steps, and the second step added a second sample barcode plus Illumina TruSeq adapters. Libraries were sequenced on an Illumina NovaSeq with 2 x 150 bp paired-end reads. On the study's bioinformatics: Reads were demultiplexed and collapsed into UMI-guided consensus sequences with migec v1.2.7. Using mixcr v2.1.11, the UMI consensuses were aligned to TRA and TRB V and J templates and assembled into clonotypes. A clonotype was counted as expanded or contracted only when both edgeR and NoisET called the clonotype significant, with the noise models trained on biological replicates. For edgeR calls, the thresholds were a false discovery rate-adjusted p below 0.01 and a log2 fold-change of 1. As an exploratory analysis of dynamics, max-normalized trajectories of the 1000 most abundant clonotypes were examined by PCA with hierarchical clustering. Separately sequenced CD4+ and CD8+ repertoires were used to assign the CD4 or CD8 phenotype of responding clones. TCRdb cleaned the public reads at Q25 with fastp, built clones with MiXCR and kept in-frame beta chains. CDR3 protein sequences are deduplicated, and each keeps its most common genes and DNA. TCRdb, rather than the study authors, made the V and J calls. Across this sample there are more than 350,000 distinct CDR3 sequences, with about a sixth seen only once. The ten top clones hold under 25% of the sample.

The sequencing input was PBMCs or a T cell subset sorted from them (not recorded which). The sequence came from a man aged 18 to 29 who had mild COVID-19 (a few samples of this study predate the infection). The sample titles of this study are shuffled in the database, so cell type and time point are left out; the donor was told from shared clones.

The CDR3 in this case is CSASGRGNTGELFF. The sequence in DNA is TGCAGTGCTAGTGGGCGGGGGAACACCGGGGAGCTGTTTTTT. The chain joins TRBV20-1 to TRBJ2-2; TRBD2 is a weak D gene call, 6 bases matching. The CDR3 numbers 14 residues from cysteine through phenylalanine. The sequence is cut down to CDR3 DNA, 42 bases in frame from base 1. For CDR1 and CDR2, the germline V gene (reference sequence) lists DFQATT and SNEGSKA. At the junction V is shortened by 3 bases and J by 1 base, with 9 bases in between.